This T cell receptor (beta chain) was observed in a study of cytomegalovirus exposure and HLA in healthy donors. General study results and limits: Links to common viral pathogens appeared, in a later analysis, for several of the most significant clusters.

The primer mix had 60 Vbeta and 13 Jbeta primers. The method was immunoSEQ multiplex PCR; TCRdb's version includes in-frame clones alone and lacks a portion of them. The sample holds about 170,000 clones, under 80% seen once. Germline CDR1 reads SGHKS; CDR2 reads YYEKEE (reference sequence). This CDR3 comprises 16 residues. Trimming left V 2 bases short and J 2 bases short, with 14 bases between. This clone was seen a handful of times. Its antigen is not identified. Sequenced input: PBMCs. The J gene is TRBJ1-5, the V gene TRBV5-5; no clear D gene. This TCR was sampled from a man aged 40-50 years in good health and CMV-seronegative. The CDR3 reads CASSFFGGDGNQPQHF. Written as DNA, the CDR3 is TGTGCCAGCAGCTTCTTTGGAGGAGACGGCAATCAGCCCCAGCATTTT.